The 31 T cell receptor beta chains in this list originate from one sample, sequenced in a study of beta chain features in type 1 diabetes. Expressed TCRB transcripts were sequenced after all isolated RNA was converted to cDNA. Data came from immunoSEQ multiplex PCR; TCRdb stores just in-frame clones and leaves some out. The sample consists of 200,000 to 250,000 clones, 13% to 15% of them appearing once. Material for sequencing was naive CD4+ T cells from blood. The receptors come from a woman in her forties in good health.

This clone has only a few counts. The V and J genes are TRBV20-1 and TRBJ2-7, with TRBD2 matching over 8 bases. This CDR3 has 11 amino acids. Trimming took 6 bases from V and 4 from J; bases not matched to a gene: 2. The V gene's germline CDR1 is DFQATT and CDR2 SNEGSKA (reference sequence). CDR3 amino acids: CSAGTSYEQYF. CDR3 sequence (DNA): TGCAGTGCAGGGACTAGTTACGAGCAGTACTTC.

The chain uses TRBV21-1 and TRBJ2-1; the D call of TRBD1 is as the table states it, not checked on the DNA. TRBV21-1 is a pseudogene locus. This CDR3 spans 21 amino acids. The CDR3 nucleotides are TGTGCCAGCAGCAAAAAAATCCCGCCCGGGACAGGGAAAGGCACCGACAATGAGCAGTTCTTC. Its translation is CASSKKIPPGTGKGTDNEQFF.

This clone was seen a few times. This chain links TRBV5-4 with TRBJ2-7; 13 bases match TRBD2. V shed 3 bases and J 1 base; nucleotides not matched to a gene: 4. CDR1 SGHNT and CDR2 YYREEE come from the germline V gene (reference sequence). CDR3 length equals 16 residues. The CDR3 DNA reads TGTGCCAGCAGCTCGGGGACTAGCGGGGTTTCCTACGAGCAGTACTTC. This gives the protein CASSSGTSGVSYEQYF. The variable domain in full, with the rest retrieved from reference TRBV5-4 and TRBJ2-7, is ETGVTQSPTHLIKTRGQQVTLRCSSQSGHNTVSWYQQALGQGPQFIFQYYREEENGRGNFPPRFSGLQFPNYSSELNVNALELDDSALYLCASSSGTSGVSYEQYFGPGTRLTVT.

This clone appeared a few times. This chain connects TRBV18 to TRBJ1-4, with TRBD1 matching 9 bases. Germline V gene data show CDR1 as KGHSH and CDR2 as LQKENI. The CDR3 contains 15 residues. V dropped 5 bases and J dropped 8; count of bases not matched to a gene: 9. CDR3 loop: CASSFRQGVFEKLFF. The CDR3 region has the DNA TGTGCCAGCTCATTCCGACAGGGGGTTTTCGAAAAACTGTTTTTT.

A few counts support this clone. This chain links TRBV7-9 with TRBJ1-5, with 9 bases aligning to TRBD1. The CDR3 has 17 residues. CDR1 is SEHNR, CDR2 FQNEAQ, per germline (reference sequence). V shed 3 bases, J shed 2 bases, and the junction held 8 bases outside the gene matches. CDR3 loop: CASSFRGTGLGNQPQHF. In DNA, the CDR3 is TGTGCCAGCAGCTTTAGAGGGACAGGGCTGGGCAATCAGCCCCAGCATTTT.

The chain recombines TRBV7-9 with TRBJ2-1; no definite D call. CDR1 and CDR2 from the germline V gene are SEHNR and FQNEAQ (reference sequence). This CDR3 is built from 13 residues. V shed 7 bases and J shed 5 bases, with 12 bases lying between them. DNA for the CDR3: TGTGCCAGCACACTTTTACGGGACAATGAGCAGTTCTTC. Protein sequence: CASTLLRDNEQFF.

V is TRBV6-5 and J is TRBJ2-7; 7 positions match TRBD1. This CDR3 has 16 amino acids. The ends lost 0 bases at V and 1 base at J; junction bases unmatched: 6. In germline, CDR1 is MNHEY, CDR2 SVGAGI. The CDR3 DNA reads as TGTGCCAGCAGTTACTCAAACAGGGGAAGTTCCTACGAGCAGTACTTC. Its protein product is CASSYSNRGSSYEQYF.

The chain recombines TRBV2 with TRBJ2-5, with 12 bases lining up with TRBD2. V lost 6 bases, J lost 2 bases, and 16 bases stayed unmatched. Germline V lookup: CDR1 SNHLY, CDR2 FYNNEI. The CDR3 sequence is 19 residues long. As DNA, the CDR3 is TGTGCCAGCAGCCCAGAACGACTAGCGGGGGAGACAATTCAAGAGACCCAGTACTTC. Translating gives CASSPERLAGETIQETQYF.

This chain connects TRBV6-5 to TRBJ2-1; the D is unclear. CDR3 length equals 12 residues. The germline V gene encodes CDR1 MNHEY and CDR2 SVGAGI. Trimming removed 6 bases from V and 4 bases from J, with 7 bases in between. Here the CDR3 DNA reads TGTGCCAGCAGCCTACAGTACAATGAGCAGTTCTTC. Its translation: CASSLQYNEQFF.

The chain recombines TRBV5-6 with TRBJ1-1, with a weak D call TRBD1 (6 bases). The CDR3 runs to 14 residues. Germline-derived CDR1 and CDR2 are SGHDT and YYEEEE. V was clipped by 2 bases and J by 6 bases, with 14 bases between them. CDR3 loop: CASSFGQMLSEAFF. The CDR3, as DNA: TGTGCCAGCAGCTTCGGACAGATGTTATCTGAAGCTTTCTTT.

The chain joins TRBV18 to TRBJ1-5; no definite D call. Germline CDR1 KGHSH, CDR2 LQKENI. The CDR3 totals 13 residues. V was clipped by 3 bases and J by 0 bases, with 3 bases between them. CDR3 loop: CASSPNSNQPQHF. Here the CDR3 DNA reads TGTGCCAGCTCACCCAATAGCAATCAGCCCCAGCATTTT.

This clone was recorded a few times. The V and J genes are TRBV10-3 and TRBJ2-7; 7 bases fit TRBD1. The CDR3 sequence is 12 residues long. J lost 2 bases, V lost 10 bases, and 5 bases had no gene match. Germline CDR1 reads ENHRY; CDR2 reads SYGVKD. The CDR3 is CATRQGTYEQYF. As DNA, the CDR3 is TGTGCCACCAGACAGGGAACCTACGAGCAGTACTTC.

This clone has a count of ten or more. In DNA form, the CDR3 reads TGTGCCAGCAGCCAACTCCCAGGGCCTGGGGCCAACGTCCTGACTTTC. Translation gives CASSQLPGPGANVLTF. J is TRBJ2-6 and V is TRBV14; D is perhaps TRBD1 (5 bases). This CDR3 is 16 amino acids long. The germline V gene encodes CDR1 SGHDN and CDR2 FVKESK. Trimming shortened V by 2 bases and J by 2 bases, and 10 bases separated the two germline ends.

This clone came up many times. The rearrangement joins TRBV28 to TRBJ2-2; 7 bases map to TRBD1. Per the germline V gene, CDR1 is MDHEN and CDR2 is SYDVKM. The CDR3 runs 13 residues. Unmatched junction bases numbered 3, after V lost 8 bases and J lost 3 bases. In nucleotides, the CDR3 is TGTGCCAGCGAGCAGGGGGACACCGGGGAGCTGTTTTTT. Translation gives CASEQGDTGELFF.

This chain links TRBV5-4 with TRBJ2-1; 9 bases are a match to TRBD1. Germline CDR1 reads SGHNT; CDR2 reads YYREEE (reference sequence). The ends lost 4 bases at V and 2 bases at J; junction bases unmatched: 10. The CDR3 covers 17 residues. CDR3 region: CASSNKTGTGPYNEQFF. The CDR3 nucleotides are TGTGCCAGCAGCAATAAAACAGGGACAGGGCCCTACAATGAGCAGTTCTTC.

Details on this clone: In the same sample, other DNA sequences code for this CDR3. CDR3: CASSYQGGYTF. CDR3 DNA sequence: TGTGCCAGCAGTTACCAGGGCGGCTACACCTTC. The chain employs TRBV6-5 and TRBJ1-2; possible D gene TRBD1, 5 bases. Trimming stripped 2 bases from V and 8 bases from J, with 6 bases between. This CDR3 is 11 amino acids long. Germline V lookup: CDR1 MNHEY, CDR2 SVGAGI.

The rearrangement uses TRBV9 and TRBJ1-1, with D perhaps TRBD1 (5 bases). V gave up 3 bases and J gave up 5 bases, with 17 bases separating them. CDR3 length equals 15 residues. Looked up from germline, CDR1 is SGDLS and CDR2 is YYNGEE. The CDR3 sequence is CASSGDGAPRTEAFF. The CDR3 region has the DNA TGTGCCAGCAGCGGCGATGGGGCCCCGAGGACTGAAGCTTTCTTT.

This clone has more than one count but fewer than ten. The chain has TRBV11-1 and TRBJ1-5; 7 nucleotides match TRBD1. CDR1 SGHAT and CDR2 FQDESV come from the germline V gene (reference sequence). The ends lost 0 bases at V and 6 bases at J; junction bases unmatched: 2. CDR3 length: 14 amino acids. CDR3 region: CASSLAGGGQPQHF. The CDR3 nucleotides are TGTGCCAGCAGCTTAGCAGGGGGCGGTCAGCCCCAGCATTTT.

In this sample, this clone turned up many times. The gene calls are TRBV29-1 and TRBJ1-2, with unresolved D. V lost 4 bases and J lost 7, with 10 bases in between. Germline CDR1 SQVTM, CDR2 ANQGSEA. This CDR3 has 11 amino acids. CDR3 loop: CSVVSPGGYTF. As DNA, the CDR3 is TGCAGCGTTGTTAGCCCGGGTGGCTACACCTTC.

This clone was observed a few times. The V and J genes are TRBV5-4 and TRBJ2-5; 9 nucleotides match TRBD1. The CDR3 covers 15 residues. Germline trimming cut 5 bases from V and 2 bases from J; bases unmatched to any gene: 7. Germline V gene sequence: CDR1 SGHNT, CDR2 YYREEE (reference sequence). DNA of the CDR3: TGTGCCAGCAGTTTTCCGGGACAGGGACAAGAGACCCAGTACTTC. It specifies CASSFPGQGQETQYF.

This clone occurred a few times. The rearrangement uses TRBV6-5 and TRBJ2-7, with TRBD2 as a possible D gene (5 bases). CDR1 is MNHEY, CDR2 SVGAGI, per germline. This CDR3 spans 15 amino acids. V was clipped by 3 bases and J by 1 base, with 13 bases between them. The CDR3, as DNA: TGTGCCAGCAGTTATAGGTCTAGCCTGTCCTACGAGCAGTACTTC. Translated, it gives CASSYRSSLSYEQYF.

V usage is TRBV9 and J usage is TRBJ2-5; 8 bases line up with TRBD2. J lost 4 bases, V lost 5 bases, and 7 bases had no gene match. The CDR3 is 14 amino acids. The germline V gene has CDR1 SGDLS and CDR2 YYNGEE. The CDR3 region has the DNA TGTGCCAGCAGTATCTCGCTAGCGGGAGAGACCCAGTACTTC. Its translation is CASSISLAGETQYF.

A few counts support this clone. The genes are TRBV12-5 and TRBJ1-6; D is perhaps TRBD1 (6 bases). This CDR3 is built from 13 residues. Germline-derived CDR1 and CDR2 are LGHNT and FRNRAP. The V end lost 7 bases, the J end lost 12 bases, and 16 bases lay between the germline ends. The CDR3 region has the DNA TGTGCTAGTGTTTCGACAGGACGTCAACCCCTCCACTTT. Protein: CASVSTGRQPLHF.

The chain joins TRBV18 to TRBJ1-1; no clear D. Germline V lookup: CDR1 KGHSH, CDR2 LQKENI. CDR3 length equals 14 residues. V was pared by 2 bases and J by 3 bases, with 10 bases between. The CDR3 loop is CASSPNSRDTEAFF. The CDR3 DNA follows: TGTGCCAGCTCACCAAACAGCCGTGACACTGAAGCTTTCTTT.

Turning to this clone: One junction end does not reproduce the germline sequence, and a read error may be involved. The chain joins TRBV5-4 to TRBJ2-7; 8 nucleotides line up with TRBD1. CDR3 length equals 13 residues. CDR1 is SGHNT and CDR2 is YYREEE in the germline V gene (reference sequence). The CDR3 loop is CASRLGQVNEQYF. The CDR3 DNA sequence: TGTGCCAGCAGATTGGGACAGGTTAACGAGCAGTACTTC.

The chain carries TRBV15 and TRBJ2-5; 8 bases line up with TRBD2. This CDR3 has 16 amino acids. Per the germline V gene, CDR1 is LNHNV and CDR2 is YYDKDF (reference sequence). V was pared by 0 bases and J by 4 bases, with 7 bases of the junction left unmatched. The CDR3 is CATSRDGGARLETQYF. Here the CDR3 DNA reads TGTGCCACCAGCAGAGACGGGGGGGCGCGTTTAGAGACCCAGTACTTC.

J is TRBJ1-2 and V is TRBV10-3; D gene ambiguous. The CDR3 totals 14 residues. The V and J ends lost 0 bases and 4 bases respectively, with 9 bases between them. The germline CDR1 and CDR2 sequences are ENHRY and SYGVKD. In DNA form, the CDR3 reads TGTGCCATCAGTGAGTCCCCCACAGCCTATGGCTACACCTTC. The encoded protein is CAISESPTAYGYTF.

This clone was detected only a few times. The chain has TRBV7-9 and TRBJ1-5, with D unresolved. The CDR3 extends over 16 amino acids. The V end was cut by 1 base, the J end by 4 bases, with 14 bases between. In germline, CDR1 is SEHNR, CDR2 FQNEAQ (reference sequence). In nucleotides, the CDR3 is TGTGCCAGCAGCTTAGGGGTAGGGCCGGGGAATCAGCCCCAGCATTTT. This encodes CASSLGVGPGNQPQHF.

The gene calls are TRBV9 and TRBJ1-2, with D perhaps matching TRBD1 (5 bases). Trimming stripped 0 bases from V and 6 bases from J, with 15 bases between. Germline values: CDR1 SGDLS, CDR2 YYNGEE. The CDR3 covers 15 residues. The CDR3 is CASSVDDRPGDGYTF. The CDR3 bases are TGTGCCAGCAGCGTAGATGACAGACCCGGCGATGGCTACACCTTC.

This clone showed up just a few times. The chain employs TRBV2 and TRBJ2-2; D remains unclear. The CDR3 is 12 residues long. Germline loops: CDR1 SNHLY, CDR2 FYNNEI. Trimming left V 10 bases short and J 3 bases short, with 9 bases between. The CDR3 DNA sequence: TGTGCCACCTCCCCGGACACCGGGGAGCTGTTTTTT. It codes for CATSPDTGELFF.

This clone was counted between two and nine times. This chain links TRBV6-5 with TRBJ2-7; weak D call: TRBD1 (6 bases). The length of the CDR3 is 14 residues. The V and J ends lost 6 bases and 0 bases respectively, with 12 bases between them. Germline V lookup: CDR1 MNHEY, CDR2 SVGAGI. CDR3 residues: CASSKDRYSYEQYF. DNA of the CDR3: TGTGCCAGCAGCAAGGACAGATACTCCTACGAGCAGTACTTC.